This TCR beta chain was recovered during a study of control samples from healthy donors and cancer patients. The CDR3 consists of 16 residues. The V and J ends lost 1 base and 6 bases, in that order; junction bases with no gene match: 9. Germline V gene sequence: CDR1 WNHNN, CDR2 SYGVQD (reference sequence). The repertoire was sequenced with immunoSEQ multiplex PCR; TCRdb's copy has only in-frame clones and lacks some. This repertoire shows about 130,000 clones, about nine tenths found once; its top ten account for around 2.5%. This sequence originates from a man in his late teens or twenties in good health. The chain uses TRBV10-1 and TRBJ2-1; 7 bases are a match to TRBD1. The sample consisted of blood. The CDR3 loop reads CASSEYGLTGINEQFF. CDR3 sequence (DNA): TGCGCCAGCAGTGAGTACGGATTGACAGGGATCAATGAGCAGTTCTTC.